This T cell receptor (beta chain) was sequenced for a study of blood T cell repertoires in COVID-19. Study summary: Both acute and convalescent COVID-19 samples were obtained from the United States, Italy and Spain. The analysed material was cDNA or gDNA that came from T cells, B-cell-depleted T cells, or PBMCs.

Original data processing: Quantification of nucleated cells was approximated via reference gene primer amplification. Clones were read by immunoSEQ multiplex PCR, and TCRdb kept only the in-frame ones, dropping some. V and J calls and clone size follow that table, whereas D and trimming were derived from the DNA. The sample shows approximately 440,000 clones, less than 95% of them seen only once. Cohorts were assigned according to the clinical history that participants reported. The sample was PBMCs or T cells enriched from blood (not recorded which). This TCR was recovered from a man between 18 and 29 years old who had recovered from COVID-19.

The CDR3 bases are TGTGCCAGCAGCGTTGCCCAGGGAGGGGAAAAACTGTTTTTT. Translating gives CASSVAQGGEKLFF. J is TRBJ1-4 and V is TRBV9; tentative D call: TRBD1 (5 bases). CDR1 is SGDLS, CDR2 YYNGEE, per germline. This CDR3 is built from 14 residues. V was trimmed by 2 bases and J by 8 bases, leaving 13 bases between them.